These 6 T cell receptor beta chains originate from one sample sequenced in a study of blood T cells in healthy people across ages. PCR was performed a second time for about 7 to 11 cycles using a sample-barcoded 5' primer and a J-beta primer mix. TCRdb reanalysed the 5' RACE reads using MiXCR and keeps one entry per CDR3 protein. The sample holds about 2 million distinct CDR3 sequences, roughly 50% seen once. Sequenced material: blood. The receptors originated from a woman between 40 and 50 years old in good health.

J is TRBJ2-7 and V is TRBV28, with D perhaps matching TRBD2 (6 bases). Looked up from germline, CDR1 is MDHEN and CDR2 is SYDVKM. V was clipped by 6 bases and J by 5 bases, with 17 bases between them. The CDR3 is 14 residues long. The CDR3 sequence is CASRRLGGYHEQYF. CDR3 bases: TGTGCCAGCAGGCGTCTTGGGGGGTACCACGAGCAGTACTTC.

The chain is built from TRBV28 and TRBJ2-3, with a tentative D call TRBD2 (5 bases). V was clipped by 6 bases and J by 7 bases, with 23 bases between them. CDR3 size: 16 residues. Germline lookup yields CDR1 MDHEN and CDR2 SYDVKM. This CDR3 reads CASSSPPGRGLYTQYF. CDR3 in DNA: TGTGCCAGCAGCAGCCCCCCAGGCCGCGGGCTTTATACGCAGTATTTT.

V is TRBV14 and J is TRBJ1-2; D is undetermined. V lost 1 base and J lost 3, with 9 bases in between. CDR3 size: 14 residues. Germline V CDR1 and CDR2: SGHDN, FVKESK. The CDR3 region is CASSQVSQDYGYTF. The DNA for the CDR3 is TGTGCCAGCAGCCAAGTATCCCAGGACTATGGCTACACCTTC.

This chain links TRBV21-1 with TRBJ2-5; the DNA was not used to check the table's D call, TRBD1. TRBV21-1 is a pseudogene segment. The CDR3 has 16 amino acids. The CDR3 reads CASSKESGVPVETQYF. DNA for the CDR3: TGTGCTAGCAGCAAAGAGAGCGGGGTCCCGGTGGAGACCCAGTACTTC.

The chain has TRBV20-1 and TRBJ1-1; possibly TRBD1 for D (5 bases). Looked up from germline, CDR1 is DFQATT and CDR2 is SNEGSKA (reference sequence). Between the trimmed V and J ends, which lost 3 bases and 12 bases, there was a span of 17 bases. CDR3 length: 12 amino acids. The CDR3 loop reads CSARGSSTASFF. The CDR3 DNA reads TGCAGTGCTAGGGGATCTTCGACAGCATCTTTCTTT.

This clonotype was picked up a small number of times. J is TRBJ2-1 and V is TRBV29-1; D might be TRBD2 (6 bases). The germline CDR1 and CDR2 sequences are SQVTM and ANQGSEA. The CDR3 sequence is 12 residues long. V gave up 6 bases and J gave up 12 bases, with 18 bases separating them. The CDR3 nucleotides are TGCAGCGTGGAAAGGAGGGGTCCGGTGCAGTTCTTC. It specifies CSVERRGPVQFF.